The clone carrying this T cell receptor (beta chain) appeared once. Its target is not known. Germline lookup yields CDR1 SGDLS and CDR2 YYNGEE. The V end was cut by 0 bases, the J end by 5 bases, with 11 bases between. The CDR3 is 14 amino acids. The data derive from a study of CD8+CD57+ T cells in acquired aplastic anemia. The wider study: Mean yield of DNA from sorted CD4+ and CD8+ cells was roughly 3.4 ug. Healthy donor CD4+ samples were sequenced to a depth that averaged around 11 million reads.

Study outcomes and limitations: Patients and controls shared 25 to 30 CD8+ CDR3 sequences, which appeared highly expressed in patients and within their immunodominant clones.

For CDR3 and TCR beta VDJ profiling, genomic DNA was the template used. MiXCR was run by TCRdb on the reads, yielding one entry per CDR3 protein. The data show 90,000 to 130,000 distinct CDR3 sequences, less than 65% seen once. The chain is built from TRBV9 and TRBJ1-1, with D tentatively TRBD1 (6 bases). The sample comprised sorted CD4+, CD8+, or CD8+CD57+ T cells (not recorded which) from PBMCs. This receptor was obtained from a human donor in good health, serving as a control. CDR3 DNA sequence: TGTGCCAGCAGCGTAGGAACAGGGAAGACTGAAGCTTTCTTT. Protein product: CASSVGTGKTEAFF.